This T cell receptor beta chain appears in the sequencing data of a study of blood T cell repertoires in COVID-19 (TCRdb year 2020). For the study in its entirety: The collaborator samples originated in the United States, Italy and Spain and spanned the acute and convalescent phases of COVID-19. The sample metadata nearly always contained a de-identified subject ID, COVID-19 status, age in years and sex. The samples were drawn from two sources: the first 160 participants of the ongoing ImmuneRACE study, and over 950 subjects contributed by 6 global collaborators. Subjects who had been exposed to COVID-19, were actively infected with it, or had recovered from it provided the deeply sampled blood TCRbeta repertoires that made up the dataset. The repertoires were made available in a free public database intended to serve as a resource for research on the immune response to SARS-CoV-2. HLA class I and class II types, where available, came from metadata supplied by the sample provider rather than from assay-based typing. The prospective study material was composed of cDNA or gDNA derived from T cells, B-cell-depleted T cells, or PBMCs.

Whole blood was collected in K2EDTA tubes by collaborating institutions according to the institutions' own protocols. For TCRbeta analysis, collaborators shipped samples as frozen whole blood, isolated PBMCs, or DNA extracted from either of those sample types. Counted from cysteine to phenylalanine, this CDR3 has 16 amino acids. Only the CDR3 DNA stays, 48 bases, in frame from base 1. CDR1 is given as LGHNA and CDR2 as YNFKEQ, both from the germline V gene. Trimming takes 3 bases from V and 5 bases from J, and the germline ends sit 19 bases apart. Beyond this particular receptor, the publication reports: The amount of clinical and demographic metadata varied by source and participant and was provided uncurated.

TCRbeta CDR3 regions were amplified from genomic DNA by means of the immunoSEQ Assay, a bias-controlled multiplex PCR. The study's processing was this. Within the assay, amplification of reference gene primers was used to estimate how many nucleated cells each sample contained. Sequence reads were collapsed and filtered to measure the absolute abundance of every unique TCRbeta CDR3 rearrangement. For each sample, productive Simpson clonality was calculated as the square root of Simpson's diversity index across productive rearrangements. The clones in this table, taken by TCRdb from immuneACCESS, are in-frame only. Not every clone is retained; where verified, under half of the shortfall comes from an unresolved V gene, and the cause of the rest is unknown. V, J and clone size were drawn from that table, and D and trimming were deduced from the DNA. This sample has about 480,000 clones in its table, and roughly 91% of those were observed once. Of the sample, approximately 4.5% falls within the top ten clones.

Turning to this clone: Its specific antigen is unknown. Base-call qualities are not available, and no considerably larger clone is one nucleotide away.

This clonotype was obtained from a woman between 25 and 40 years old with acute or convalescent COVID-19. This chain joins TRBV4-2 to TRBJ1-1, with TRBD1 as a weak D call on 6 bases. Material: peripheral blood. The base sequence is TGTGCCAGCAGCCAGACCTCGGGGCAGGGGTGGACTGAAGCTTTCTTT. Protein translation: CASSQTSGQGWTEAFF.